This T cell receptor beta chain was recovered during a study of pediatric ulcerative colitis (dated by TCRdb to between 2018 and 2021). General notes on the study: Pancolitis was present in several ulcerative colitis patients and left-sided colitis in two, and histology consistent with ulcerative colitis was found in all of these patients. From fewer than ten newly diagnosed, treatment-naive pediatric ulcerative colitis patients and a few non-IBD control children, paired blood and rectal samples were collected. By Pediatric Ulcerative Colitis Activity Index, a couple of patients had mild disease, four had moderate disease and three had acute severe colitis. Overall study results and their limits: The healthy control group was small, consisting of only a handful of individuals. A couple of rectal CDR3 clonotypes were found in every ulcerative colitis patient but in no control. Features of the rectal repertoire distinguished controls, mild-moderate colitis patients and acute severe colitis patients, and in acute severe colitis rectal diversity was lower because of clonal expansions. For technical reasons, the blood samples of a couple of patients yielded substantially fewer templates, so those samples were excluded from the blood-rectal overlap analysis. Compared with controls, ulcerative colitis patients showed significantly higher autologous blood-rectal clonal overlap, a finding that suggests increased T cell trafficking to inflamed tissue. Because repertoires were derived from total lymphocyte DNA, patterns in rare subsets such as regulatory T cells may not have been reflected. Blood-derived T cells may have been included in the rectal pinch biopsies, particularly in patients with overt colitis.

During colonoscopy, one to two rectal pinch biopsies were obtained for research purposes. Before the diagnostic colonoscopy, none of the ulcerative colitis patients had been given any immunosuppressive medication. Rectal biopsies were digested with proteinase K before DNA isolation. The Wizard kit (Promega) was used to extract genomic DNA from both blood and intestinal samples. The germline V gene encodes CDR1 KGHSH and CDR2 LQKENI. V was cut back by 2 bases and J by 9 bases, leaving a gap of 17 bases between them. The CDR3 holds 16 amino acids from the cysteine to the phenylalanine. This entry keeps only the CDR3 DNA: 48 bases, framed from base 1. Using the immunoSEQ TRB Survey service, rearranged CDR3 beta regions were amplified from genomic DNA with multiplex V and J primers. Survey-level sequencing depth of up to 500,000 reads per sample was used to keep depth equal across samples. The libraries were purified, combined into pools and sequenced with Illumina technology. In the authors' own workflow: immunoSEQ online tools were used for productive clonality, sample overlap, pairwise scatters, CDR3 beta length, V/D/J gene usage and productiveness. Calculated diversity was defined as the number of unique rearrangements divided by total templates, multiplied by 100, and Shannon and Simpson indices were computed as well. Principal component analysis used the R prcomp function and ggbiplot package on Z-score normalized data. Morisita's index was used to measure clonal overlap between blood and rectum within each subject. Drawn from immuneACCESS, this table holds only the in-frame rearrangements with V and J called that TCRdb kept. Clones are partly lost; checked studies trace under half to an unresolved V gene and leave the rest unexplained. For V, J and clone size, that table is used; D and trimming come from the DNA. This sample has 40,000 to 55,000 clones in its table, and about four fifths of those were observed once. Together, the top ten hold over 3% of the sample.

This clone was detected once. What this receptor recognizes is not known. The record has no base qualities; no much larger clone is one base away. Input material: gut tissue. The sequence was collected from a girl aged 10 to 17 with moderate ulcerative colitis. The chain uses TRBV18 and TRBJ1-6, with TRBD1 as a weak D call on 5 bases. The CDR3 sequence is CASSPGSGRAGSPLHF. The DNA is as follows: TGTGCCAGCTCACCAGGCTCCGGCAGGGCAGGTTCACCCCTCCACTTT.